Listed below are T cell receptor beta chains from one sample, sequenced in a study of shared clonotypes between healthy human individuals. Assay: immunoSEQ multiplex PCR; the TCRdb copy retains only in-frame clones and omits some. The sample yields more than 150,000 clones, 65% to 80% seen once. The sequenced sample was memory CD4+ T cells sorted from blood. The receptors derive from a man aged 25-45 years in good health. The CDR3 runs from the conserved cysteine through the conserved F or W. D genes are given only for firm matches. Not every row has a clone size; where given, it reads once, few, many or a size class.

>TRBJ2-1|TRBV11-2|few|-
CASSRLAFQSYNEQFF
TGTGCCAGCAGTCGCCTAGCGTTTCAATCCTACAATGAGCAGTTCTTC
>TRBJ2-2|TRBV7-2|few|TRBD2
CASSSLASGRSGELFF
TGTGCCAGCAGCTCCCTGGCCAGCGGGAGGTCCGGGGAGCTGTTTTTT
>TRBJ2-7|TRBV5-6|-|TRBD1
CASSVGQGRPAYEQYF
TGTGCCAGCAGCGTAGGACAGGGGCGACCTGCCTACGAGCAGTACTTC
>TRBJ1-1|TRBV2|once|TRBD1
CATTGDRNTEAFF
TGTGCCACCACAGGGGACCGGAACACTGAAGCTTTCTTT
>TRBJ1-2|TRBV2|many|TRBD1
CASSEGWIRGRTQYGYTF
TGTGCCAGCAGCGAGGGATGGATCAGGGGGCGAACTCAGTATGGCTACACCTTC
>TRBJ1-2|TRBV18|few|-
CASSPTLEARGYTF
TGTGCCAGCTCGCCAACCTTGGAGGCCCGTGGCTACACCTTC
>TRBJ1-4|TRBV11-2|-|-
CASSPRQSSREKLFF
TGTGCCAGCAGCCCTAGACAGTCCTCCAGGGAAAAACTGTTTTTT
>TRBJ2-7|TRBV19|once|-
CASRGTGVHEQYF
TGTGCCAGTAGGGGGACGGGGGTCCACGAGCAGTACTTC
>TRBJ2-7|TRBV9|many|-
CASSVESYSYEQYF
TGTGCCAGCAGCGTAGAGAGTTACTCCTACGAGCAGTACTTC
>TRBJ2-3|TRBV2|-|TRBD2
CASSERRTSGRHFVSTDTQYF
TGTGCCAGCAGTGAACGTCGGACTAGCGGGAGGCACTTTGTTAGCACAGATACGCAGTATTTT
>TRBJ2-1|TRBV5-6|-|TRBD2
CASTTPTPGGSYNEQFF
TGTGCCAGCACCACCCCGACGCCGGGAGGCTCCTACAATGAGCAGTTCTTC
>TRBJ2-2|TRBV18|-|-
CASSPGQTAGELFF
TGTGCCAGCTCACCAGGGCAAACCGCCGGGGAGCTGTTTTTT
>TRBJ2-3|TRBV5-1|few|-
CASSLASGGQTQYF
TGCGCCAGCAGCTTGGCCTCTGGGGGTCAAACGCAGTATTTT
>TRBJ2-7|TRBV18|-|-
CASSPRQTYEQYF
TGTGCCAGCTCACCCCGACAGACCTACGAGCAGTACTTC
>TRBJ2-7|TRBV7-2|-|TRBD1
CASSLAGTGFEQYF
TGTGCCAGCAGCTTAGCCGGGACAGGGTTTGAGCAGTACTTC
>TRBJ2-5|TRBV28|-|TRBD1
CASSRDRGETQYF
TGTGCCAGCAGTCGTGACAGGGGAGAGACCCAGTACTTC
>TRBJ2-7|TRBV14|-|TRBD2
CASSDSFRLAGVYEQYF
TGTGCCAGCAGCGACTCTTTCCGGCTAGCGGGAGTCTACGAGCAGTACTTC
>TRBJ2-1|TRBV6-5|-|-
CASSLNSKEQFF
TGTGCCAGCAGCCTCAACAGCAAAGAGCAGTTCTTC
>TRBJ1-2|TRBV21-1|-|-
CASSRKGTGGDENYGYTF
TGTGCCAGCAGCAGGAAGGGGACAGGGGGCGATGAAAACTATGGCTACACCTTC
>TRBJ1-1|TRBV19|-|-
CASSIGTPAAEAFF
TGTGCCAGTAGTATAGGGACACCAGCGGCTGAAGCTTTCTTT
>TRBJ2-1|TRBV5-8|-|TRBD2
CASSDGRSTYNEQFF
TGTGCCAGCAGCGACGGGAGGTCGACCTACAATGAGCAGTTCTTC
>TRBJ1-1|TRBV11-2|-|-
CASSPGPNTEAFF
TGTGCCAGCAGCCCGGGGCCAAACACTGAAGCTTTCTTT